This T cell receptor (beta chain) appears in the sequencing data of a study of blood T cells in healthy people across ages. The CDR3 spans 13 residues. V shed 7 bases and J shed 5 bases, with 14 bases lying between them. The second PCR ran about 7 to 12 cycles with a sample-barcoded 5' primer and J-beta primers. TCRdb re-analysed the 5' RACE reads in MiXCR, keeping a single row per CDR3 protein. The table shows 800,000 or so distinct CDR3 sequences, with around 25% occurring only once. These data are also associated with another study on T cells of mothers and their children.

Material: blood. The TCR comes from a boy younger than 18 in good health. The chain carries TRBV12-3 or TRBV12-4 and TRBJ2-5; maybe TRBD1 (6 bases). The CDR3 loop reads CASNNRVGETQYF. CDR3 in DNA: TGTGCCAGCAATAACAGGGTCGGGGAGACCCAGTACTTC.